This TCR beta chain was observed in a study of blood T cell repertoires in COVID-19. Trimming shortened V by 3 bases and J by 0 bases, and 9 bases separated the two germline ends. The CDR3 runs to 16 residues. Germline values: CDR1 KGHSH, CDR2 LQKENI. Only in-frame clones appear in the TCRdb table, and some are missing; sequencing was by immunoSEQ multiplex PCR. In the table there are approximately 190,000 clones, around 90% of which are singletons. This TCR came from a man in his forties or fifties with acute or convalescent COVID-19. Sequenced: peripheral blood. The chain combines TRBV18 with TRBJ2-6, with D uncertain. The CDR3 loop reads CASSPSVLSGANVLTF. The DNA of the CDR3 is TGTGCCAGCTCACCTTCGGTCCTCTCTGGGGCCAACGTCCTGACTTTC.